Each of the 9 T cell receptor beta chains below was sequenced from the same sample in a study of blood T cell repertoires in COVID-19. Sequencing was performed with immunoSEQ multiplex PCR; in TCRdb, only in-frame clones are kept and a portion is missing. The sample lists 100,000 or so clones, 90% to 95% occurring once. Input material: peripheral blood. These TCRs come from a woman in her forties or fifties in a cohort sampled during active COVID-19.

The CDR3 DNA is TGTGCCAGTAGCCGAAGGGACAGACCACTGTCCTATGGCTACACCTTC. Encoded protein: CASSRRDRPLSYGYTF. V and J are TRBV19 and TRBJ1-2; 7 nucleotides align to TRBD1. V dropped 6 bases and J dropped 4; count of bases not matched to a gene: 14. This CDR3 comprises 16 residues. Germline V gene lookup returns CDR1 LNHDA and CDR2 SQIVND (reference sequence).

The chain is built from TRBV3-1 (or the pseudogene TRBV3-2) and TRBJ1-1; D possibly corresponds to TRBD1 (6 bases). From germline, CDR1 is LGHDT and CDR2 YNNKEL (reference sequence). The V end was cut by 4 bases, the J end by 1 base, with 7 bases between. The CDR3 spans 13 residues. CDR3 loop: CASSRGQNTEAFF. The CDR3 DNA follows: TGTGCCAGCAGCCGGGGACAGAACACTGAAGCTTTCTTT.

A note on this clone: The junction departs from germline at one end; a sequencing error may be responsible. This CDR3 is CASSQAVDRPTYNEQFF. The CDR3 region has the DNA TGTGCCAGCAGTCAAGCAGTCGACAGACCAACTTACAATGAGCAGTTCTTC. The chain couples TRBV14 to TRBJ2-1, with a possible D match to TRBD1 (5 bases). The V gene's germline CDR1 is SGHDN and CDR2 FVKESK. This CDR3 comprises 17 residues.

The chain employs TRBV2 and TRBJ1-4, with 7 bases matching TRBD1. This CDR3 comprises 15 residues. Germline V gene lookup returns CDR1 SNHLY and CDR2 FYNNEI. Trimming cost V 4 bases and J 2 bases; bases outside gene matches: 4. This CDR3 reads CASSVTGWTNEKLFF. CDR3 DNA: TGTGCCAGCAGTGTGACAGGGTGGACTAATGAAAAACTGTTTTTT.

V usage is TRBV3-1 (or the pseudogene TRBV3-2) and J usage is TRBJ1-1, with 9 bases lining up with TRBD1. This CDR3 is built from 19 residues. The germline gives CDR1 LGHDT, CDR2 YNNKEL (reference sequence). V was pared by 4 bases and J by 4 bases, with 19 bases of the junction left unmatched. The CDR3 DNA reads TGTGCCAGCAGCCCCTTTCTACCGGGACAGGGTGTACCGGTCACTGAAGCTTTCTTT. It translates to CASSPFLPGQGVPVTEAFF.

This clone has only a few counts. The chain uses TRBV27 and TRBJ2-7; no reliable D call. From germline, CDR1 is MNHEY and CDR2 SMNVEV (reference sequence). The CDR3 runs 14 residues. Trimming removed 6 bases from V and 0 bases from J, with 12 bases in between. In DNA form, the CDR3 reads TGTGCCAGCAGCCCTGTGGCTCCCTCCTACGAGCAGTACTTC. It specifies CASSPVAPSYEQYF.

The chain combines TRBV2 with TRBJ2-5; D might be TRBD2 (7 bases). Trimming left V 1 base short and J 5 bases short, with 14 bases between. Germline values: CDR1 SNHLY, CDR2 FYNNEI. The CDR3 is made up of 15 amino acids. The CDR3 bases are TGTGCCAGCAGTGAAGTACGGGGGGCTGGGGAGACCCAGTACTTC. As protein: CASSEVRGAGETQYF.

This clone was counted many times. The rearrangement uses TRBV7-9 and TRBJ1-2; maybe TRBD1 (6 bases). The CDR3 is 14 residues long. Germline V lookup: CDR1 SEHNR, CDR2 FQNEAQ (reference sequence). Trimming left V 6 bases short and J 0 bases short, with 11 bases between. CDR3 sequence (DNA): TGTGCCAGCAGACAGGGACGAGCTAACTATGGCTACACCTTC. Translating gives CASRQGRANYGYTF.

V and J are TRBV28 and TRBJ2-7, with 9 bases matching TRBD2. Trimming cost V 5 bases and J 2 bases; bases outside gene matches: 4. The CDR3 consists of 14 residues. From germline, CDR1 is MDHEN and CDR2 SYDVKM. The CDR3 bases are TGTGCCAGCAGTACGACTAGCGGAACCTACGAGCAGTACTTC. This sequence encodes CASSTTSGTYEQYF.